Below, 16 T cell receptor beta chains from the same sample are listed, as sequenced in a study of response to subunit inactivated influenza vaccine. TCRdb independently ran MiXCR on the RT-PCR reads; one entry per CDR3 protein. The sample consists of roughly 630,000 distinct CDR3 sequences, roughly 15% of them appearing once. The sequences come from PBMCs from blood, collected less than 15 days before vaccination. The receptors originated from a man in his fifties who received an inactivated influenza vaccine.

In its sample, this clonotype was seen a few times. The chain joins TRBV7-2 to TRBJ2-7, with D maybe TRBD1 (5 bases). CDR3 length: 15 amino acids. With 6 bases removed from V and 0 bases from J, the gap between germline ends came to 15 bases. CDR1 is SGHTA and CDR2 is FQGNSA in the germline V gene. The chain's CDR3 is CASSYKGDTSYEQYF. The CDR3 DNA sequence: TGTGCCAGCAGTTATAAAGGGGATACCTCCTACGAGCAGTACTTC.

The chain recombines TRBV25-1 with TRBJ2-7, with D possibly TRBD2 on 6 matching bases. This CDR3 contains 13 residues. Trimming shortened V by 6 bases and J by 3 bases, and 12 bases separated the two germline ends. From germline, CDR1 is MGHDK and CDR2 SYGVNS. CDR3 coding DNA: TGTGCCAGCAGCCAGGGACTCCTCTACGAGCAGTACTTC. Protein sequence: CASSQGLLYEQYF.

The CDR3 protein is CASSLVPSVDEQYF. The CDR3, as DNA: TGCGCCAGCAGCTTGGTCCCTAGCGTCGACGAGCAGTACTTC. The rearrangement joins TRBV5-1 to TRBJ2-7, with TRBD2 as a possible D gene (6 bases). The CDR3 spans 14 residues. V lost 0 bases and J lost 5, with 12 bases in between. Germline loops: CDR1 SGHRS, CDR2 YFSETQ.

This clonotype was counted between two and nine times. The rearrangement uses TRBV28 and TRBJ1-4; D unclear. The length of the CDR3 is 15 residues. Trimming removed 5 bases at V and 5 bases at J, with 15 bases between. Looked up from germline, CDR1 is MDHEN and CDR2 is SYDVKM. CDR3 nucleotide sequence: TGTGCCAGCAGTCCGGTGGGGATGAGGAATGAAAAACTGTTTTTT. It codes for CASSPVGMRNEKLFF.

The chain has TRBV6-5 and TRBJ2-1; D may match TRBD1 or TRBD2 (5 bases each). V was shortened by 0 bases and J by 1 base, with 10 bases between the two germline ends. Germline-derived CDR1 and CDR2 are MNHEY and SVGAGI. The CDR3 is 16 amino acids. The CDR3 bases are TGTGCCAGCAGTTACTCGAGGGGAGAGTCCTACAATGAGCAGTTCTTC. Encoded protein: CASSYSRGESYNEQFF.

This clonotype turned up a few times. The V call is TRBV7-8, the J call TRBJ2-5; 7 bases fit TRBD1. The CDR3 sequence is 15 residues long. Germline V gene data show CDR1 as SGHVS and CDR2 as FQNEAQ. V shed 5 bases and J 2 bases; nucleotides not matched to a gene: 8. This chain's CDR3 is CASSDNPGQQETQYF. As DNA, the CDR3 is TGTGCCAGCAGCGATAATCCGGGACAGCAAGAGACCCAGTACTTC.

The chain joins TRBV6-5 to TRBJ2-5; D gene uncertain. Germline V gives CDR1 MNHEY, CDR2 SVGAGI. The CDR3 sequence is 17 residues long. Trimming pared 0 bases from V and 1 base from J, leaving 15 bases between. In DNA, the CDR3 is TGTGCCAGCAGTTACTCAGTTCAGGTTGGTCCCCAAGAGACCCAGTACTTC. Its translation is CASSYSVQVGPQETQYF.

The chain couples TRBV30 to TRBJ1-6; D gene uncertain. The germline V gene has CDR1 GTSNPN and CDR2 SVGIG (reference sequence). The CDR3 is 13 amino acids. Trimming left V 1 base short and J 7 bases short, with 8 bases between. CDR3 residues: CAWSGTPNSPLHF. The CDR3 DNA is TGTGCCTGGAGTGGGACTCCGAATTCACCCCTCCACTTT.

This clonotype was recorded at least ten times. V usage is TRBV27 and J usage is TRBJ2-3; the D is unclear. This CDR3 has 14 residues. Per germline, CDR1 MNHEY and CDR2 SMNVEV (reference sequence). V dropped 6 bases and J dropped 3 bases, with 13 bases sitting between them. This CDR3 reads CASRKTRRTDTQYF. The CDR3 DNA is TGTGCCAGCAGAAAGACAAGACGGACAGATACGCAGTATTTT.

This clonotype showed up just once. The rearrangement links TRBV18 to TRBJ2-6; D possibly corresponds to TRBD1 (6 bases). CDR1 KGHSH and CDR2 LQKENI come from the germline V gene. V was pared by 3 bases and J by 1 base, with 25 bases between. The CDR3 length is 21 residues. DNA for the CDR3: TGTGCCAGCTCACCCCCCCAGGGGTTCAGTACCACTCGTTCTGGGGCCAACGTCCTGACTTTC. Translation gives CASSPPQGFSTTRSGANVLTF.

This clonotype was observed a few times. The chain employs TRBV7-8 and TRBJ2-3; tentative D call: TRBD1 (6 bases). V gave up 2 bases and J gave up 0 bases, with 9 bases separating them. CDR1 and CDR2 from the germline V gene are SGHVS and FQNEAQ. The CDR3 runs 15 residues. The CDR3 nucleotides are TGTGCCAGCAGCTTATGGGGGCTTAGCACAGATACGCAGTATTTT. Amino acid sequence: CASSLWGLSTDTQYF.

This clonotype came up a few times. The genes are TRBV11-2 and TRBJ2-5; D is uncertain. The CDR3 spans 15 residues. Germline CDR1 and CDR2: SGHAT and FQNNGV. Trimming cost V 0 bases and J 4 bases, with 12 bases left between them. The CDR3 region is CASSLEDYPTETQYF. DNA for the CDR3: TGTGCCAGCAGCTTAGAGGATTACCCCACAGAGACCCAGTACTTC.

This clonotype was counted a few times. The chain uses TRBV7-6 and TRBJ2-3, with D tentatively TRBD1 or TRBD2 (5 bases each). V was pared by 0 bases and J by 3 bases, with 10 bases between. This CDR3 has 15 residues. Looked up from germline, CDR1 is SGHVS and CDR2 is FNYEAQ. The CDR3: CASSLAGTATDTQYF. The CDR3 nucleotides are TGTGCCAGCAGCTTAGCTGGGACGGCGACAGATACGCAGTATTTT. Together with reference TRBV7-6 and TRBJ2-3, the CDR3 gives the full variable domain: GAGVSQSPRYKVTKRGQDVALRCDPISGHVSLYWYRQALGQGPEFLTYFNYEAQQDKSGLPNDRFSAERPEGSISTLTIQRTEQRDSAMYRCASSLAGTATDTQYFGPGTRLTVL.

The table lists this clonotype with a few counts. The rearrangement joins TRBV11-2 to TRBJ2-6; TRBD1 agrees at 8 bases. The CDR3 has 15 amino acids. From germline, CDR1 is SGHAT and CDR2 FQNNGV. Unmatched junction bases numbered 5, after V lost 6 bases and J lost 4 bases. The CDR3 DNA follows: TGTGCCAGCAGGGGACAGGCGTGGGGGGCCAACGTCCTGACTTTC. This encodes CASRGQAWGANVLTF.

The rearrangement uses TRBV6-2 or TRBV6-3 and TRBJ1-1; possibly TRBD1 for D (5 bases). The CDR3 runs to 15 residues. Trimming took 6 bases from V and 6 from J, leaving 20 bases between them. Germline V gene lookup returns CDR1 MNHEY and CDR2 SVGEGT. CDR3 nucleotide sequence: TGTGCCAGCAGCTCCCAGGGATCCAGTAGTGCTGAAGCTTTCTTT. It yields the protein CASSSQGSSSAEAFF.

This clonotype was recorded at least ten times. The genes are TRBV9 and TRBJ2-3, with 9 nucleotides matching TRBD2. Germline V gene lookup returns CDR1 SGDLS and CDR2 YYNGEE. With V trimmed by 4 bases and J by 2 bases, 8 bases remained unmatched. This CDR3 comprises 16 residues. The CDR3 region is CASSLNPSGITDTQYF. The CDR3 nucleotides read TGTGCCAGCAGCCTGAACCCTAGCGGGATCACAGATACGCAGTATTTT.